This T cell receptor beta chain comes out of a study of T cells in Graves' hyperthyroidism and ophthalmopathy. Study-wide results and limits: The model forecast ophthalmopathy, anticipating it by a median roughly 6.5 months before onset. The blood repertoire included most of the expanded thyroid clonotypes above 0.001.

About this clonotype: Its antigen is still unknown.

For Graves' hyperthyroidism to be stable, ophthalmopathy could not progress within 18 months. Thyroid ultrasound, orbital computed tomography, clinical symptoms, and serum thyroxine and TRAb underpinned diagnoses. This CDR3 is 15 amino acids long. Germline V gene sequence: CDR1 SGHDN, CDR2 FVKESK. V shed 1 base and J shed 3 bases, with 11 bases lying between them. Amplified TCR beta CDR3 regions came from RNA transcripts. HTBI primers were the set used in a first-round RT-PCR of the TCR CDR3. TCRdb reprocessed the multiplex PCR reads via MiXCR and lists one record per CDR3 protein. The sample holds some 800,000 distinct CDR3 sequences, 38% seen once.

This chain uses TRBV14 with TRBJ2-3; D perhaps matches TRBD2 (5 bases). This sequence originates from a man between 18 and 29 years old with Graves' hyperthyroidism. Input material: blood. CDR3 DNA: TGTGCCAGCAGCCAAGCTCTAGCTAGTACAGATACGCAGTATTTT. Translation: CASSQALASTDTQYF.